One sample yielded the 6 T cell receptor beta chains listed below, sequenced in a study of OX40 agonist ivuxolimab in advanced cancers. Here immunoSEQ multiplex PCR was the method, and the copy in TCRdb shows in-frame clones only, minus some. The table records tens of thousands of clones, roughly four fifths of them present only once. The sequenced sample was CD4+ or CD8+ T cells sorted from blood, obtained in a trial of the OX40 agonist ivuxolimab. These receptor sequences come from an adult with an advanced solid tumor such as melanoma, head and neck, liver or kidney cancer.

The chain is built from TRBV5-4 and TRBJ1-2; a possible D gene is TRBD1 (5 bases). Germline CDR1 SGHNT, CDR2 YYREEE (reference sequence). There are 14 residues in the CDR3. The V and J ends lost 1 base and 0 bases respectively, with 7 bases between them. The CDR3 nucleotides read TGTGCCAGCAGCTTGCAGGGATCTAACTATGGCTACACCTTC. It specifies CASSLQGSNYGYTF.

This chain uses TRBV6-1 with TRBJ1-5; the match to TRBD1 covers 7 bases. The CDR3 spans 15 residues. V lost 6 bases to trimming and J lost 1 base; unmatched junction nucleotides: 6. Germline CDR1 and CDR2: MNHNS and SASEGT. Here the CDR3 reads CASRVTGVSNQPQHF. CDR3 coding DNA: TGTGCCAGCAGAGTTACAGGGGTGAGCAATCAGCCCCAGCATTTT.

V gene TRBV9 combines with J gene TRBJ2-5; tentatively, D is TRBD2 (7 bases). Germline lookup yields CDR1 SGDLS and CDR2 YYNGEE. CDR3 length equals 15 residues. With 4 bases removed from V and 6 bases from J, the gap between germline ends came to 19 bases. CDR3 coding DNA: TGTGCCAGCAGCCCCGCTGGGGGGGGCGGGCAGACCCAGTACTTC. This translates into CASSPAGGGGQTQYF.

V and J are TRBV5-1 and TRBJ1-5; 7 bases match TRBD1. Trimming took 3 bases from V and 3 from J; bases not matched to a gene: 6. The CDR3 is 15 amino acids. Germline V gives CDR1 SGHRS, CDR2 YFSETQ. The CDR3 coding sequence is TGCGCCAGCAGCTGGACCGGGACAGACAATCAGCCCCAGCATTTT. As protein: CASSWTGTDNQPQHF.

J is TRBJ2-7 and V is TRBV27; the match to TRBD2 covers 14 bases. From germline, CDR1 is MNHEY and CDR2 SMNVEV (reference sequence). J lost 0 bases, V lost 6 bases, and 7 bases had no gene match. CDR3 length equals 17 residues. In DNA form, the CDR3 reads TGTGCCAGCAGCTGGACTAGCGGGAGGTACAGCTCCTACGAGCAGTACTTC. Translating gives CASSWTSGRYSSYEQYF.

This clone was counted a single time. DNA for the CDR3: TGTGCCACCGGGGTAGCGGGGGGCCTCTACAATGAGCAGTTCTTC. Protein product: CATGVAGGLYNEQFF. The rearrangement uses TRBV28 and TRBJ2-1; the match to TRBD2 covers 10 bases. The CDR3 totals 15 residues. With V trimmed by 10 bases and J by 3 bases, 9 bases remained unmatched. Germline-derived CDR1 and CDR2 are MDHEN and SYDVKM.